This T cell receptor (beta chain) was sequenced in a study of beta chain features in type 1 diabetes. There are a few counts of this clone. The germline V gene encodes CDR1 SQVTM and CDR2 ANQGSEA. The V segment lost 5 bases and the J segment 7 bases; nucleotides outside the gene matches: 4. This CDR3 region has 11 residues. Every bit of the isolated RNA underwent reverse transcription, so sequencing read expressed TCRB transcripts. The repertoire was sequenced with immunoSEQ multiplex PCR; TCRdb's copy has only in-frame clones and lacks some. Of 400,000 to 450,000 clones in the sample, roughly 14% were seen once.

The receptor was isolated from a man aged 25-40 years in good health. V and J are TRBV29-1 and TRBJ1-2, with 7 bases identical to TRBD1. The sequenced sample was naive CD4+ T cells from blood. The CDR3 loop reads CSVFDRAGYTF. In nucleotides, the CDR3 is TGCAGCGTTTTCGACAGGGCTGGCTACACCTTC.